This TCR beta chain comes out of a study of sequential checkpoint blockade in melanoma. In the study overall: First-line arms were nivolumab then ipilimumab, or the reverse, randomized 1:1.

Sequencing was performed with immunoSEQ multiplex PCR; in TCRdb, only in-frame clones are kept and a portion is missing. The data contain some 19,000 clones, around 65% of them singletons. Treatment indicated: randomized to nivolumab then ipilimumab (arm A) or the reverse (arm B). J lost 7 bases, V lost 4 bases, and 10 bases had no gene match. CDR1 SGDLS and CDR2 YYNGEE come from the germline V gene. The CDR3 consists of 15 residues. This receptor was identified in a human donor with melanoma. Sample: CD8+ T cells sorted from blood (inferred from file names), taken from a patient given nivolumab and ipilimumab in sequence. V usage is TRBV9 and J usage is TRBJ2-1, with 8 positions matching TRBD2. The CDR3 region is CASSPSGGGSNEQFF. The DNA of the CDR3 is TGTGCCAGCAGCCCAAGCGGGGGAGGGTCGAATGAGCAGTTCTTC.